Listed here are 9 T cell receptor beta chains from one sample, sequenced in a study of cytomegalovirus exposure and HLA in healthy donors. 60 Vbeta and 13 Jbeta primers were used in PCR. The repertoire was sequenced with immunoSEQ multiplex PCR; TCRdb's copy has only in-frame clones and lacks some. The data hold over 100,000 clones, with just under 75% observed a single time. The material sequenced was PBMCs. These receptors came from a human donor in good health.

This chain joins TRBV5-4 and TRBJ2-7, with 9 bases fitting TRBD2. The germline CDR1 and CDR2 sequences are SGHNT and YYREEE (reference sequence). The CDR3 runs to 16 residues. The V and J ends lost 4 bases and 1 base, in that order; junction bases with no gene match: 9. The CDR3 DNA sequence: TGTGCCAGCAGCGACCCATCTAGCGGGACGTCCTACGAGCAGTACTTC. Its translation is CASSDPSSGTSYEQYF.

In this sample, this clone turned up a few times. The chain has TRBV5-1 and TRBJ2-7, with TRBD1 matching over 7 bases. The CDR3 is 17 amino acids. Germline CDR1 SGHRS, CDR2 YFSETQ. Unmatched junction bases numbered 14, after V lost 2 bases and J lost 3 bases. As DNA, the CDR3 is TGCGCCAGCAGCTTCGATACCGGGACAGCGACCGTCTACGAGCAGTACTTC. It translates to CASSFDTGTATVYEQYF.

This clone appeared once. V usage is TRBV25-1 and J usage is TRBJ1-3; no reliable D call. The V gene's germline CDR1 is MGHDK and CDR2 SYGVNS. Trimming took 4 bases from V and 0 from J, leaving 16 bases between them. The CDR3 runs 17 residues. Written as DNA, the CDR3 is TGTGCCAGCAGTGTGGGTAGTAGGAGGGCCTCTGGAAACACCATATATTTT. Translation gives CASSVGSRRASGNTIYF.

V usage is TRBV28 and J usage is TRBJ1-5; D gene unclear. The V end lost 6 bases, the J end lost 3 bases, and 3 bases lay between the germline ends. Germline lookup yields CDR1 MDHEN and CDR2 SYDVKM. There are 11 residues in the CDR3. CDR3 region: CASSHNQPQHF. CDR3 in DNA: TGTGCCAGCAGCCACAATCAGCCCCAGCATTTT.

CDR3 protein: CASSSTGGRGYTF. For the CDR3, the DNA is TGTGCCAGCAGCTCCACAGGGGGCCGCGGCTACACCTTC. The V and J genes are TRBV7-2 and TRBJ1-2; 9 bases fit TRBD1. The CDR3 length is 13 residues. Germline values: CDR1 SGHTA, CDR2 FQGNSA. The junction had 5 bases not matched to a gene; V was cut back by 4 bases and J by 8 bases.

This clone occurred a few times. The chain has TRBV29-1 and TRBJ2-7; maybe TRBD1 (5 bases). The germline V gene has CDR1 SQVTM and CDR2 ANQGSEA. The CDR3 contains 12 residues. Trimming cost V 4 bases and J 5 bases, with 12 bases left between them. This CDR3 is CSVGPTGHEQYF. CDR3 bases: TGCAGCGTTGGCCCCACAGGCCACGAGCAGTACTTC.

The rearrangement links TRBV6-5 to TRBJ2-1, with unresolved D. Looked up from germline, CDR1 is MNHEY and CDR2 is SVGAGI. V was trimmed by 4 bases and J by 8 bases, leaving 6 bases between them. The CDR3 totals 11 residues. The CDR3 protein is CASSSLYEQFF. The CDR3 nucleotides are TGTGCCAGCAGTTCCCTTTATGAGCAGTTCTTC.

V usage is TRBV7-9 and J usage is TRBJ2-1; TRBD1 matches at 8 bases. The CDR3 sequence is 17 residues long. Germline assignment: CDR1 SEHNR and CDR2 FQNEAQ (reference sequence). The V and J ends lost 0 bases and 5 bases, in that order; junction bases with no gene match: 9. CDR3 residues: CASSLAVGTGNNNEQFF. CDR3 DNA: TGTGCCAGCAGCTTAGCGGTGGGGACAGGTAACAACAATGAGCAGTTCTTC. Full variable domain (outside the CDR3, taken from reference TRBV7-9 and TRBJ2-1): DTGVSQNPRHKITKRGQNVTFRCDPISEHNRLYWYRQTLGQGPEFLTYFQNEAQLEKSRLLSDRFSAERPKGSFSTLEIQRTEQGDSAMYLCASSLAVGTGNNNEQFFGPGTRLTVL.

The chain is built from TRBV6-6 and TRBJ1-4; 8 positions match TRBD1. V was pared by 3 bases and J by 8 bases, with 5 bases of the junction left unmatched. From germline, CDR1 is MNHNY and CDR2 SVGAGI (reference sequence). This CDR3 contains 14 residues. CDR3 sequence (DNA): TGTGCCAGCAGTTATTACAGGGGGTGGGAAAAACTGTTTTTT. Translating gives CASSYYRGWEKLFF.